The T cell receptor (beta chain) described here comes from a study of regulatory T cells in long-lasting Graves disease. Trimming took 4 bases from V and 1 from J; bases not matched to a gene: 10. This CDR3 has 18 residues. Germline V gene lookup returns CDR1 MNHEY and CDR2 SVGAGI. To make TCR beta libraries, researchers used iRepertoire HTBI primers and Arm-PCR of CDR3 regions. TCRdb reanalysed the multiplex PCR reads using MiXCR and keeps one entry per CDR3 protein. Among around 250,000 distinct CDR3 sequences listed, more than 15% were seen once. Time point defined: newly diagnosed GD, antithyroid drugs for less than 3 months. The TCR library was made from RNA that had been extracted from PBMCs in TRIzol. In addition, the sample was reused for a study of T cells in Graves' hyperthyroidism and ophthalmopathy. From that report: An absence of ophthalmopathy progression within 18 months meant stable Graves' hyperthyroidism. Researchers ran a first-round RT-PCR on the TCR CDR3 using the HTBI primer set.

The clonotype was recovered from a woman aged 25 to 39 with Graves disease. The genes are TRBV6-5 and TRBJ2-4; 10 bases line up with TRBD1. The sample was peripheral blood mononuclear cells (PBMCs), taken at new diagnosis, from a patient treated with antithyroid drugs. CDR3 in DNA: TGTGCCAGCAGTTTCAACCGGGACAGGGGTTCGGCCAAAAACATTCAGTACTTC. This translates into CASSFNRDRGSAKNIQYF.